The clone carrying this T cell receptor beta chain was counted a few times. The data derive from a study of blood T cell repertoires in COVID-19. Turning to the study itself: Some COVID-19 samples were acute and others convalescent; all came from the United States, Italy and Spain.

Authors' methods: Amplifying reference gene primers gave estimates of nucleated cell counts. The method was immunoSEQ multiplex PCR; TCRdb's version includes in-frame clones alone and lacks a portion of them. V and J calls and clone size are copied from that table; D and trimming were computed from the DNA. The sample contains 60,000 or so clones, 75% to 85% of which appear only once. Germline V gene sequence: CDR1 SNHLY, CDR2 FYNNEI. CDR3 length equals 16 residues. V lost 4 bases to trimming and J lost 1 base, with 15 bases between them. This clonotype was obtained from a human donor in a cohort sampled during active COVID-19. Sequencing used peripheral blood. The V gene is TRBV2, the J gene TRBJ2-3; D call uncertain. The CDR3 DNA reads TGTGCCAGCAGTGGTTTAGATTTCCAAGGCACAGATACGCAGTATTTT. Its protein is CASSGLDFQGTDTQYF.